The 8 T cell receptor beta chains given below trace back to one sample, sequenced in a study of beta chain features in type 1 diabetes. What was sequenced were expressed TCRB transcripts, since all of the isolated RNA had been reverse transcribed. The assay was immunoSEQ multiplex PCR, and TCRdb's table has in-frame clones only and misses some. The data show 150,000 to 200,000 clones, about 12% seen once. The sequenced sample consisted of central memory CD4+ T cells from blood. The receptor source for this set is a young woman in good health.

The chain has TRBV28 and TRBJ1-5, with a tentative D call TRBD1 (6 bases). V lost 3 bases to trimming and J lost 6 bases, with 18 bases between them. Germline CDR1 reads MDHEN; CDR2 reads SYDVKM. This CDR3 comprises 16 residues. In nucleotides, the CDR3 is TGTGCCAGCAGTTTTCGTGGGGGGGCTCGGGCTCAGCCCCAGCATTTT. Encoded protein: CASSFRGGARAQPQHF.

This rearrangement joins TRBV15 to TRBJ2-1, with D possibly TRBD1 on 5 matching bases. From germline, CDR1 is LNHNV and CDR2 YYDKDF (reference sequence). The V gene lost 5 bases and the J gene lost 9 bases, with 11 bases spanning the gap. This CDR3 has 12 residues. The DNA of the CDR3 is TGTGCCACCAGCGGCGACAGTTTTGAGCAGTTCTTC. Protein sequence: CATSGDSFEQFF.

The gene calls are TRBV30 and TRBJ1-3; possibly TRBD1 for D (6 bases). CDR1 and CDR2 from the germline V gene are GTSNPN and SVGIG (reference sequence). V gave up 2 bases and J gave up 3 bases, with 8 bases separating them. The CDR3 covers 13 residues. The CDR3 region is CAWSWDNGNTIYF. CDR3 DNA sequence: TGTGCCTGGAGTTGGGACAATGGAAACACCATATATTTT.

In this sample, this clone turned up many times. The rearrangement uses TRBV25-1 and TRBJ2-7, with no clear D. The V end lost 2 bases, the J end lost 6 bases, and 11 bases lay between the germline ends. Germline V gives CDR1 MGHDK, CDR2 SYGVNS. CDR3 length: 13 residues. The CDR3: CASSEQDLGEQYF. In DNA, the CDR3 is TGTGCCAGCAGTGAACAGGATCTCGGCGAGCAGTACTTC.

The chain joins TRBV10-3 to TRBJ2-1, with D possibly matching TRBD1 (6 bases). Trimming left V 4 bases short and J 5 bases short, with 15 bases between. The CDR3 loop spans 15 amino acids. CDR1 ENHRY and CDR2 SYGVKD come from the germline V gene. The CDR3 reads CAISAPADRNNEQFF. CDR3 bases: TGTGCCATCAGTGCCCCCGCTGACAGGAACAATGAGCAGTTCTTC.

The chain employs TRBV7-2 and TRBJ1-5, with D maybe TRBD1 (5 bases). Deletions cut 1 base from V and 8 bases from J, with 12 bases between. This CDR3 comprises 14 residues. Per germline, CDR1 SGHTA and CDR2 FQGNSA. CDR3 nucleotides: TGTGCCAGCAGCTTAGGGGGCAATAGGGAGCCCCAGCATTTT. Translated, it gives CASSLGGNREPQHF.

V usage is TRBV27 and J usage is TRBJ1-3; TRBD1 matches 7 bases. CDR1 MNHEY and CDR2 SMNVEV come from the germline V gene (reference sequence). This CDR3 contains 13 residues. Losses at the gene ends were 6 bases for V and 5 bases for J; bases not matched to a gene: 4. The CDR3 region has the DNA TGTGCCAGCAGAGGGACAGCGCGAAACACCATATATTTT. Translation gives CASRGTARNTIYF.

The chain employs TRBV7-2 and TRBJ2-7, with D possibly matching TRBD2 (6 bases). V was shortened by 6 bases and J by 2 bases, with 17 bases between the two germline ends. Germline V gene lookup returns CDR1 SGHTA and CDR2 FQGNSA. This CDR3 has 15 residues. CDR3 loop: CASSHTGTGPYEQYF. The CDR3 DNA is TGTGCCAGCAGTCATACCGGGACTGGCCCCTACGAGCAGTACTTC.